This T cell receptor beta chain is drawn from a study of OX40 agonist ivuxolimab in advanced cancers. Background on the study: The study treated patients with ivuxolimab, an agonistic anti-OX40 (CD134) antibody. The patients received ivuxolimab by intravenous route every 2 weeks at 0.01 to 10 mg/kg. Each dose-escalation patient presented with hepatocellular carcinoma, melanoma, renal cell or head and neck cancer.

Sampling of blood occurred at baseline, cycle 4 day 1, and cycle 7 day 1. TCRdb's table, derived via immunoSEQ multiplex PCR, lists solely in-frame clones and lacks some. The table records 20,000 to 25,000 clones, more than 65% of them present only once. This clone was counted between two and nine times. The TCR was taken from an adult with an advanced solid tumor such as melanoma, head and neck, liver or kidney cancer. This material consisted of CD4+ or CD8+ T cells sorted from blood, taken in a trial of the OX40 agonist ivuxolimab.

The CDR3 spells CASIEQGAGQPQHF. In DNA, the CDR3 is TGTGCCAGCATTGAACAGGGGGCGGGTCAGCCCCAGCATTTT. The chain links TRBV6-6 to TRBJ1-5, with 9 bases aligning to TRBD1. With 7 bases clipped from V and 6 bases from J, the junction kept 7 bases outside the gene matches. The germline CDR1 and CDR2 sequences are MNHNY and SVGAGI (reference sequence). This CDR3 has 14 amino acids.